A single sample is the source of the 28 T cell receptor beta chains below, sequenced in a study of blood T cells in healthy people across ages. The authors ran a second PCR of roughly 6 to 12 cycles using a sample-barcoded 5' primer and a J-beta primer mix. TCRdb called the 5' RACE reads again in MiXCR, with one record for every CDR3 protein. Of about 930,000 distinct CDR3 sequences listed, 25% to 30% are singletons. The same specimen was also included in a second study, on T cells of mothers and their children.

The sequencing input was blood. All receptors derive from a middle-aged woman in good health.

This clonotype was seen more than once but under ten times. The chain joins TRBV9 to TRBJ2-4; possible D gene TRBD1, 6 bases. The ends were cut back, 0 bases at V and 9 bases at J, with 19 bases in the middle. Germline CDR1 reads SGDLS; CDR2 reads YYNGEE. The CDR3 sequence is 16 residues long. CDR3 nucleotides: TGTGCCAGCAGCGTAGGGGCTACAGGGTTGGATGGCATTCAGTACTTC. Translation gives CASSVGATGLDGIQYF.

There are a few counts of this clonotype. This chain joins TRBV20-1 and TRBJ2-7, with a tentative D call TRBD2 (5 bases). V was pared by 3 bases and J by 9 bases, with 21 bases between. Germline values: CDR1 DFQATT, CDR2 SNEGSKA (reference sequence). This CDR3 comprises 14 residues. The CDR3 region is CSASPGMLGPGQYF. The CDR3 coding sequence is TGCAGTGCTAGCCCCGGGATGTTGGGCCCCGGGCAGTACTTC.

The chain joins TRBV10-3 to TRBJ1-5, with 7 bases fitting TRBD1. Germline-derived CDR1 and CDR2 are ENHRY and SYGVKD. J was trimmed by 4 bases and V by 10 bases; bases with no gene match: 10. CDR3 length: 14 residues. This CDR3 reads CATRHGTDNQPQHF. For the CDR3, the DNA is TGTGCCACCAGACACGGGACAGATAATCAGCCCCAGCATTTT.

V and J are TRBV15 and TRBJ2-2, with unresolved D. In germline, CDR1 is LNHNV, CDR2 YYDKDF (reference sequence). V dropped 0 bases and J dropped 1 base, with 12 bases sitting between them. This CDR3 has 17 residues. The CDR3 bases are TGTGCCACCAGCAGAGATCAAAGGAGTTTGAACACCGGGGAGCTGTTTTTT. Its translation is CATSRDQRSLNTGELFF. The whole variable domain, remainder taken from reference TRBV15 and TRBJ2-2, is DAMVIQNPRYQVTQFGKPVTLSCSQTLNHNVMYWYQQKSSQAPKLLFHYYDKDFNNEADTPDNFQSRRPNTSFCFLDIRSPGLGDTAMYLCATSRDQRSLNTGELFFGEGSRLTVL.

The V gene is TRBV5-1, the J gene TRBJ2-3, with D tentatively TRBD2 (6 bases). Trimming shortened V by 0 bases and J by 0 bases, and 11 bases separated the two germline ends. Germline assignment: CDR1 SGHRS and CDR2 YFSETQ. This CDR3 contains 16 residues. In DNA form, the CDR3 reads TGCGCCAGCAGCTTGGAACCGGGACTCAGCACAGATACGCAGTATTTT. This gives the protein CASSLEPGLSTDTQYF.

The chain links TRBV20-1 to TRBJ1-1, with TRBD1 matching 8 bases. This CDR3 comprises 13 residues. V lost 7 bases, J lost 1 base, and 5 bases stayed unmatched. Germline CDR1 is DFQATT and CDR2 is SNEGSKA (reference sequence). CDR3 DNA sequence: TGCAGTGTCCAACAGGGGGGGAACACTGAAGCTTTCTTT. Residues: CSVQQGGNTEAFF.

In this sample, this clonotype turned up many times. CDR3 sequence (DNA): TGTGCCAGCAGCCGTGGACAGGGATACTACAATGAGCAGTTCTTC. Amino acid sequence: CASSRGQGYYNEQFF. The chain links TRBV7-2 to TRBJ2-1; TRBD1 agrees at 8 bases. V dropped 5 bases and J dropped 3; count of bases not matched to a gene: 6. The CDR3 extends over 15 amino acids. From germline, CDR1 is SGHTA and CDR2 FQGNSA. The whole variable domain, remainder taken from reference TRBV7-2 and TRBJ2-1, is GAGVSQSPSNKVTEKGKDVELRCDPISGHTALYWYRQSLGQGLEFLIYFQGNSAPDKSGLPSDRFSAERTGGSVSTLTIQRTQQEDSAVYLCASSRGQGYYNEQFFGPGTRLTVL.

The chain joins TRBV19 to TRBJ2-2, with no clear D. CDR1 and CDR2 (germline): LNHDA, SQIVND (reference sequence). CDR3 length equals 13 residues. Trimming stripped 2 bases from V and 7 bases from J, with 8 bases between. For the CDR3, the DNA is TGTGCCAGTAGTATACGTGACGGCGGGGAGCTGTTTTTT. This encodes CASSIRDGGELFF.

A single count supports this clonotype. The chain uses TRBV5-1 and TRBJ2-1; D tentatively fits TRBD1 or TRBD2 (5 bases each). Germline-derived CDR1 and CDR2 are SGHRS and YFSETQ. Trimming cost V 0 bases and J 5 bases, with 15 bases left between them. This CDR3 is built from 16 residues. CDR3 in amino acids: CASSLDGTRIHNEQFF. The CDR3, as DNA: TGCGCCAGCAGCTTGGACGGGACCAGAATTCACAATGAGCAGTTCTTC.

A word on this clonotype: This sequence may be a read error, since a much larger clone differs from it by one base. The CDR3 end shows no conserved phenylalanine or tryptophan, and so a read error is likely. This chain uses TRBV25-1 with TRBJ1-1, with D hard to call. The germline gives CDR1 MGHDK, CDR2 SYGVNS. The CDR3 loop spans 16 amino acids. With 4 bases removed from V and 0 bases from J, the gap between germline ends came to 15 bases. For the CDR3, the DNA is TGTGCCAGCAGTGGTGGCCCCTTAAGCCTGAACACTGAAGCTTTCGTT. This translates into CASSGGPLSLNTEAFV.

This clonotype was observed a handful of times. DNA of the CDR3: TGCGCCAGCACCTCTACCTCAGCGGGGGGCGACGGCTACACCTTC. Translated, it gives CASTSTSAGGDGYTF. The chain employs TRBV5-1 and TRBJ1-2; tentatively, D is TRBD1 (6 bases). V gave up 6 bases and J gave up 8 bases, with 23 bases separating them. Per germline, CDR1 SGHRS and CDR2 YFSETQ. The CDR3 loop spans 15 amino acids.

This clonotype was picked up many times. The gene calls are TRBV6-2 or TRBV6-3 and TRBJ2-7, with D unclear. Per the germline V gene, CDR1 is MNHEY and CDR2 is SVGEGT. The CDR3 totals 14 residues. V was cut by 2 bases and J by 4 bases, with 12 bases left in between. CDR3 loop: CASSYPTNEYEQYF. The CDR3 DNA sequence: TGTGCCAGCAGTTACCCAACTAACGAGTACGAGCAGTACTTC.

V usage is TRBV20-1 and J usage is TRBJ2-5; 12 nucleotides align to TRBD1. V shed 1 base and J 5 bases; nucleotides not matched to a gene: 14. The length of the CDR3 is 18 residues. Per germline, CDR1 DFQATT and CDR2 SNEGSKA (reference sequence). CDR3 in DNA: TGCAGTGCTAGAGCCTTACGAACCCGGGACAGGGGGCTGGAGACCCAGTACTTC. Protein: CSARALRTRDRGLETQYF.

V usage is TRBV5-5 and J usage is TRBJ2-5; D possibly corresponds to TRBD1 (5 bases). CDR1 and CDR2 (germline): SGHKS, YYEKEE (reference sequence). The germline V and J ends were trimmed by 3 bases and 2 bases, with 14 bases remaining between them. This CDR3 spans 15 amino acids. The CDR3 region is CASSYAGNRQETQYF. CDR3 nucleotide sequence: TGTGCCAGCAGCTACGCAGGGAACCGACAAGAGACCCAGTACTTC.

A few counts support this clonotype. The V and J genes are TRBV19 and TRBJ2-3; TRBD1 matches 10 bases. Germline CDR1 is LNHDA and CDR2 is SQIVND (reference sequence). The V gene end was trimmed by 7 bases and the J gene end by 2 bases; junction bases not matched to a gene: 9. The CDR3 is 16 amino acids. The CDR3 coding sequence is TGTGCCAGTACCCCTGGACAGGGGGTCGTCACAGATACGCAGTATTTT. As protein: CASTPGQGVVTDTQYF.

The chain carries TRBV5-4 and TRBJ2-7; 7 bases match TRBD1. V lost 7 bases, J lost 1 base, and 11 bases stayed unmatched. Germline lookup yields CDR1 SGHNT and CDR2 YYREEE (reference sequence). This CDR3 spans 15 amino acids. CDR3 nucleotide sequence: TGTGCCAGCTCAGGGGGTCAGGCACCATCCTACGAGCAGTACTTC. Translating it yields CASSGGQAPSYEQYF.

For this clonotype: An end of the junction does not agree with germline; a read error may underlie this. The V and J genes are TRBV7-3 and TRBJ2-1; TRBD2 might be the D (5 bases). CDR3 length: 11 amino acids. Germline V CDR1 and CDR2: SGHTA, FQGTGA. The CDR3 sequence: CACRPTGEQFF. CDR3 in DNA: TGTGCCTGCAGACCGACGGGGGAGCAGTTCTTC.

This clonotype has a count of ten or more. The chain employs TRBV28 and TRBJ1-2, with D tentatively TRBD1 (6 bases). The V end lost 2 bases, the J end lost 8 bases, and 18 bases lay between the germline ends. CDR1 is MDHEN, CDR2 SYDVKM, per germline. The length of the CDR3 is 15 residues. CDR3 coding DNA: TGTGCCAGCAGTTTAATCTTGGATGGGGACACCGGCTACACCTTC. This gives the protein CASSLILDGDTGYTF.

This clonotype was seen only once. The CDR3 nucleotides read TGTGCCAGCATCCCGATCGTTAGCAATCAGCCCCAGCATTTT. Its translation is CASIPIVSNQPQHF. The chain carries TRBV6-1 and TRBJ1-5; D call uncertain. CDR1 MNHNS and CDR2 SASEGT come from the germline V gene. This CDR3 has 14 residues. Trimming shortened V by 7 bases and J by 0 bases, and 10 bases separated the two germline ends.

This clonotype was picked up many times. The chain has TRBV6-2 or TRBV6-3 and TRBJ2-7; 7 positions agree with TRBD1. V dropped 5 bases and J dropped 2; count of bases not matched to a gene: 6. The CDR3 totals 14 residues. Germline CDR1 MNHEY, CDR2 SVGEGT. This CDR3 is CASSTTTGPYEQYF. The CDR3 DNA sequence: TGTGCCAGCAGTACGACGACAGGGCCCTACGAGCAGTACTTC.

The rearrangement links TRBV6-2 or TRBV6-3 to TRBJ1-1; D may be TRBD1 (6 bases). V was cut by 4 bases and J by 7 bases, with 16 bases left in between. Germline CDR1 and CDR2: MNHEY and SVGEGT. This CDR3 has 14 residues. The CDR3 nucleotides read TGTGCCAGCAGTTGGACAGTGCGGTTGGGTGAAGCTTTCTTT. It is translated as CASSWTVRLGEAFF.

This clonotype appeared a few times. Here the CDR3 DNA reads TGCGCCAGCAGCTCGGTTCCGATAGCGGGCTCCACAGATACGCAGTATTTT. Encoded protein: CASSSVPIAGSTDTQYF. The gene calls are TRBV5-1 and TRBJ2-3; TRBD2 agrees at 7 bases. The germline V gene has CDR1 SGHRS and CDR2 YFSETQ. The CDR3 is 17 residues long. Unmatched junction bases numbered 12, after V lost 3 bases and J lost 2 bases.

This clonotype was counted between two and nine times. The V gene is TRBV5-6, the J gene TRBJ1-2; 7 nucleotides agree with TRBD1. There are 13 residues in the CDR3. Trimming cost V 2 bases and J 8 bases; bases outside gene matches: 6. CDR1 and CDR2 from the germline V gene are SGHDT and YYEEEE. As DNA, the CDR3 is TGTGCCAGCAGCTTCGGGACAGCGGACGGCTACACCTTC. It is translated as CASSFGTADGYTF.

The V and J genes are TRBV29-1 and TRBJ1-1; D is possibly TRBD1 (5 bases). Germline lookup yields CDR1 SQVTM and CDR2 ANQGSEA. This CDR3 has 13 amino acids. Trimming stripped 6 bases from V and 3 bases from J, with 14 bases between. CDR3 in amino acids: CSVDSRVDTEAFF. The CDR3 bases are TGCAGCGTAGACAGCAGGGTGGACACTGAAGCTTTCTTT.

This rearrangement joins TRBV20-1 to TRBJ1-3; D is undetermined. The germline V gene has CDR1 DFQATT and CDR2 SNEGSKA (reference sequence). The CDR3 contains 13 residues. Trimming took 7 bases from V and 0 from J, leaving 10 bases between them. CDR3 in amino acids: CSGWQHSGNTIYF. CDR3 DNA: TGCAGTGGCTGGCAGCACTCTGGAAACACCATATATTTT.

The CDR3 sequence: CASREHLNQPQHF. The CDR3, as DNA: TGTGCCAGCAGGGAACACCTCAATCAGCCCCAGCATTTT. The chain is built from TRBV2 and TRBJ1-5; D not resolved. With 6 bases removed from V and 3 bases from J, the gap between germline ends came to 9 bases. Germline CDR1 reads SNHLY; CDR2 reads FYNNEI. The CDR3 extends over 13 amino acids.

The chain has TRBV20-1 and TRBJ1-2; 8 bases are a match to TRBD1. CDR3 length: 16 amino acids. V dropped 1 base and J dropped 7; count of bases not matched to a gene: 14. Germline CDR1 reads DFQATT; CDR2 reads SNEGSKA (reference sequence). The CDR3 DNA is TGCAGTGCTAGAGTCCAACTCCAGGGGGCCGGCTGTGGCTACACCTTC. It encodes CSARVQLQGAGCGYTF.

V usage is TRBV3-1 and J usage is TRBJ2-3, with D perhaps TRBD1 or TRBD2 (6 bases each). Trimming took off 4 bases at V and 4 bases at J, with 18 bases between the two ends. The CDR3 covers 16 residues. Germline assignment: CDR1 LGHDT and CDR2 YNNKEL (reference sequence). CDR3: CASSLASRDISDTQYF. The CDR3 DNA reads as TGTGCCAGCAGCCTAGCCTCGCGGGACATTTCAGATACGCAGTATTTT.